The entry below describes one T cell receptor (beta chain). With 1 base removed from V and 1 base from J, the gap between germline ends came to 11 bases. There are 16 residues in the CDR3. Germline CDR1 LNHNV, CDR2 YYDKDF (reference sequence). Sequencing used immunoSEQ multiplex PCR; TCRdb keeps in-frame clones, though not all of them. The sample consists of some 110,000 clones, around three quarters of them appearing once. These data come from a study of PD-1 blockade in mismatch repair-deficient tumors. The receptor was isolated from an adult with mismatch repair-deficient cancer. Sequencing was performed on peripheral blood, taken approximately 64 weeks after starting pembrolizumab. The chain links TRBV15 to TRBJ1-5, with a weak D call TRBD1 (6 bases). For the CDR3, the DNA is TGTGCCACCAGCAGAGGTCCGGGGGCAAGCAATCAGCCCCAGCATTTT. Its protein product is CATSRGPGASNQPQHF.